This TCR beta chain was recorded in a study of cytomegalovirus exposure and HLA in healthy donors. Regarding the study as a whole: The productive fraction for most TCR beta V segments was about 87% or about 30% in an earlier analysis.

The primer mix had 60 Vbeta and 13 Jbeta primers. The protocol was immunoSEQ multiplex PCR, while the TCRdb copy is restricted to in-frame clones and leaves out a portion. The table has approximately 110,000 clones, approximately 80% seen once. Of note for this clone: Antigen unknown.

The germline V gene has CDR1 SEHNR and CDR2 FQNEAQ (reference sequence). The CDR3 length is 14 residues. V gave up 2 bases and J gave up 7 bases; unmatched junction bases: 3. This chain links TRBV7-9 with TRBJ2-3, with TRBD2 matching over 10 bases. This sequence originates from a middle-aged man in good health and CMV-seronegative. The sample comprised PBMCs. The CDR3 DNA sequence: TGTGCCAGCAGCTTAACTAGCGGGGCTAATACGCAGTATTTT. Translation gives CASSLTSGANTQYF.